This T cell receptor beta chain was found in a study of blood T cell repertoires in COVID-19. V was cut by 2 bases and J by 5 bases, with 13 bases left in between. Germline V gene data show CDR1 as KGHDR and CDR2 as SFDVKD. This CDR3 is built from 15 residues. Data came from immunoSEQ multiplex PCR; TCRdb stores just in-frame clones and leaves some out. The sample yields 200,000 to 250,000 clones, 88% seen once. The V and J genes are TRBV24-1 and TRBJ2-3; tentatively, D is TRBD1 (6 bases). Source material: peripheral blood. The sequence was collected from a woman in her fifties or sixties with acute or convalescent COVID-19. The CDR3 spells CATSDYVGAGDTQYF. Here the CDR3 DNA reads TGTGCCACCAGTGATTATGTGGGGGCTGGAGATACGCAGTATTTT.